These 21 T cell receptor beta chains originate from one sample sequenced in a study of T-cell reconstitution after alpha-beta-depleted transplantation in children. Molecular barcoding with unique molecular identifiers was used for the TCRbeta library. TCRdb redid the calling of the PCR reads with MiXCR, one entry per CDR3 protein. The table includes 600,000 to 800,000 distinct CDR3 sequences, around 13% detected once. The source was PBMCs, collected before TCRalphabeta/CD19-depleted stem cell transplant. The receptor set was obtained from a girl aged 2-9 years with congenital amegakaryocytic thrombocytopenia, due to receive a stem cell transplant.

This clonotype was seen ten or more times. V and J are TRBV12-3 or TRBV12-4 and TRBJ2-5, with D unclear. This CDR3 region has 15 residues. V was shortened by 5 bases and J by 1 base, with 14 bases between the two germline ends. The CDR3 DNA reads as TGTGCCAGCAGTCTGAATCAGGATCTCCAAGAGACCCAGTACTTC. Protein sequence: CASSLNQDLQETQYF.

This clonotype was counted many times. The V call is TRBV12-3 or TRBV12-4, the J call TRBJ2-7; D not resolved. The CDR3 contains 11 residues. The germline V and J ends were trimmed by 5 bases and 7 bases, with 9 bases remaining between them. In nucleotides, the CDR3 is TGTGCCAGCAGTCCCGCAGGAGAGCAGTACTTC. This gives the protein CASSPAGEQYF.

This clonotype has only a few counts. The gene calls are TRBV5-1 and TRBJ2-7; 8 bases are a match to TRBD2. After removal of 3 bases from V and 4 bases from J, the junction contained 9 bases not matched to a gene. The germline gives CDR1 SGHRS, CDR2 YFSETQ. This CDR3 is 15 amino acids long. The CDR3 loop is CASSSSVSGKYEQYF. In DNA form, the CDR3 reads TGCGCCAGCAGCTCCTCAGTTAGCGGGAAGTACGAGCAGTACTTC.

This clonotype was picked up a small number of times. The V gene is TRBV20-1, the J gene TRBJ2-3; weak D call: TRBD2 (6 bases). V was clipped by 2 bases and J by 2 bases, with 14 bases between them. The CDR3 consists of 15 residues. The germline V gene encodes CDR1 DFQATT and CDR2 SNEGSKA (reference sequence). CDR3 in amino acids: CSARKFSGDTDTQYF. Written as DNA, the CDR3 is TGCAGTGCTAGAAAGTTTAGCGGCGACACAGATACGCAGTATTTT.

V and J are TRBV5-1 and TRBJ2-1, with D perhaps given as TRBD1 or TRBD2 (6 bases each). Trimming stripped 4 bases from V and 1 base from J, with 21 bases between. This CDR3 has 18 residues. Germline loops: CDR1 SGHRS, CDR2 YFSETQ. The CDR3 DNA reads TGCGCCAGCAGCCCGGGGGCGTTTGTGCGGGTATCCTACAATGAGCAGTTCTTC. This gives the protein CASSPGAFVRVSYNEQFF.

This clonotype came up many times. The chain uses TRBV20-1 and TRBJ2-7, with a weak D call TRBD2 (6 bases). The germline V gene encodes CDR1 DFQATT and CDR2 SNEGSKA (reference sequence). The V end lost 4 bases, the J end lost 2 bases, and 12 bases lay between the germline ends. CDR3 length: 13 amino acids. The CDR3 spells CSAKKGGTYEQYF. The CDR3 region has the DNA TGCAGTGCTAAGAAGGGAGGAACCTACGAGCAGTACTTC.

This clonotype appeared a few times. The gene calls are TRBV5-6 and TRBJ2-3, with TRBD2 matching 10 bases. Germline CDR1 and CDR2: SGHDT and YYEEEE. V was pared by 2 bases and J by 3 bases, with 3 bases of the junction left unmatched. The CDR3 is 15 residues long. CDR3 sequence: CASSFLTSGTDTQYF. Written as DNA, the CDR3 is TGTGCCAGCAGCTTCCTGACTAGCGGGACAGATACGCAGTATTTT. Together with reference TRBV5-6 and TRBJ2-3, the CDR3 gives the full variable domain: DAGVTQSPTHLIKTRGQQVTLRCSPKSGHDTVSWYQQALGQGPQFIFQYYEEEERQRGNFPDRFSGHQFPNYSSELNVNALLLGDSALYLCASSFLTSGTDTQYFGPGTRLTVL.

To note about this clonotype: One end of the junction varies from germline; a read error may be responsible. CDR3 in amino acids: CASCQDRGLGLPSYNEQFF. Written as DNA, the CDR3 is TGTGCCAGCTGCCAAGACAGGGGCTTGGGGCTCCCATCCTACAATGAGCAGTTCTTC. The chain joins TRBV3-1 to TRBJ2-1; TRBD1 matches 8 bases. There are 19 residues in the CDR3. CDR1 and CDR2 from the germline V gene are LGHDT and YNNKEL (reference sequence).

This clonotype was observed many times. The J gene is TRBJ2-7, the V gene TRBV20-1, with a weak D call TRBD2 (6 bases). The germline gives CDR1 DFQATT, CDR2 SNEGSKA (reference sequence). This CDR3 has 14 amino acids. V lost 6 bases to trimming and J lost 6 bases, with 21 bases between them. CDR3 DNA: TGCAGTGCCGCCCGGCCGGGAGCTCTTTCCGAGCAGTACTTC. Its translation: CSAARPGALSEQYF.

This clonotype showed up many times. The chain couples TRBV20-1 to TRBJ1-6, with unresolved D. This CDR3 has 16 amino acids. Trimming took 0 bases from V and 9 from J, leaving 18 bases between them. Germline assignment: CDR1 DFQATT and CDR2 SNEGSKA (reference sequence). CDR3 bases: TGCAGTGCTAGAGATGATCAGCGAGGAGTACGTTCACCCCTCCACTTT. This codes for CSARDDQRGVRSPLHF.

This clonotype was detected ten times or more. This chain links TRBV6-4 with TRBJ2-1, with 7 bases that match TRBD2. The CDR3 has 15 residues. After removal of 5 bases from V and 9 bases from J, the junction contained 13 bases not matched to a gene. Germline lookup yields CDR1 MRHNA and CDR2 SNTAGT. The chain's CDR3 is CASSPLGLSSSEQFF. The CDR3 DNA is TGTGCCAGCAGTCCCTTGGGACTATCCTCTAGTGAGCAGTTCTTC.

This clonotype was recorded a few times. The chain links TRBV28 to TRBJ2-3; D is uncertain. Germline V gives CDR1 MDHEN, CDR2 SYDVKM. Deletions cut 8 bases from V and 4 bases from J, with 13 bases between. The CDR3 is 13 residues long. The CDR3 DNA is TGTGCCAGCGGTGAGCCGGGCCCAGATACGCAGTATTTT. Translation gives CASGEPGPDTQYF. Full variable domain (missing parts from reference TRBV28 and TRBJ2-3): DVKVTQSSRYLVKRTGEKVFLECVQDMDHENMFWYRQDPGLGLRLIYFSYDVKMKEKGDIPEGYSVSREKKERFSLILESASTNQTSMYLCASGEPGPDTQYFGPGTRLTVL.

This clonotype has at least ten counts. This sequence joins TRBV11-2 and TRBJ2-7; D unresolved. Trimming pared 4 bases from V and 10 bases from J, leaving 20 bases between. The CDR3 spans 14 residues. Germline lookup yields CDR1 SGHAT and CDR2 FQNNGV. The CDR3, as DNA: TGTGCCAGCAGCTATCGTTATGGTTTAGACGTTCAGTACTTC. Translated: CASSYRYGLDVQYF.

This clonotype was observed at least ten times. The chain carries TRBV5-1 and TRBJ2-4; 14 positions agree with TRBD2. Germline V gene sequence: CDR1 SGHRS, CDR2 YFSETQ. The length of the CDR3 is 20 residues. V gave up 5 bases and J gave up 3 bases; unmatched junction bases: 16. The CDR3 is CASSAPAGTSGSLIKNIQYF. The CDR3 bases are TGCGCCAGCAGTGCCCCGGCAGGGACTAGCGGGAGCCTCATCAAAAACATTCAGTACTTC.

This clonotype came up many times. This chain links TRBV29-1 with TRBJ2-7; 8 positions agree with TRBD1. This CDR3 is built from 13 residues. Unmatched junction bases numbered 6, after V lost 6 bases and J lost 2 bases. Germline-derived CDR1 and CDR2 are SQVTM and ANQGSEA. The CDR3 region is CSVKGQGTYEQYF. As DNA, the CDR3 is TGCAGCGTGAAAGGACAGGGCACCTACGAGCAGTACTTC.

A note on this clonotype: This may stem from a read error, because a much larger clone lies one nucleotide away. This chain connects TRBV20-1 to TRBJ2-1; 13 nucleotides align to TRBD2. V trimming: 1 base; J trimming: 11 bases; junction bases outside the gene matches: 8. Germline V gene sequence: CDR1 DFQATT, CDR2 SNEGSKA (reference sequence). The CDR3 loop spans 15 amino acids. The CDR3 is CSARGGTSGTHKQFF. In nucleotides, the CDR3 is TGCAGTGCTAGAGGGGGGACTAGCGGGACACATAAGCAGTTCTTC.

This clonotype was found a few times. The rearrangement uses TRBV7-9 and TRBJ2-3, with 9 positions matching TRBD1. After removal of 5 bases from V and 2 bases from J, the junction contained 5 bases not matched to a gene. Germline CDR1 is SEHNR and CDR2 is FQNEAQ (reference sequence). This CDR3 contains 15 residues. The CDR3 spells CASSRGQGFTDTQYF. The CDR3 DNA follows: TGTGCCAGCAGCCGGGGACAGGGCTTCACAGATACGCAGTATTTT.

Remarks on this clonotype: One end of the junction does not line up with germline, which may come from a read error. This chain links TRBV6-1 with TRBJ1-2; no clear D gene. The germline gives CDR1 MNHNS, CDR2 SASEGT. This CDR3 has 15 amino acids. The CDR3 spells CASSQARELGYGYTF. CDR3 DNA sequence: TGTGCCAGCAGTCAAGCCCGCGAGTTGGGCTATGGCTACACCTTC.

V gene TRBV20-1 combines with J gene TRBJ1-2; D is perhaps TRBD1 (5 bases). CDR3 length: 12 amino acids. V lost 2 bases and J lost 6, with 10 bases in between. Germline V gene lookup returns CDR1 DFQATT and CDR2 SNEGSKA (reference sequence). The DNA of the CDR3 is TGCAGTGCTAGAAAGGGACCGCATGGCTACACCTTC. It encodes CSARKGPHGYTF.

This clonotype showed up many times. J is TRBJ2-1 and V is TRBV5-1; 7 positions match TRBD2. The CDR3 totals 15 residues. With 7 bases clipped from V and 4 bases from J, the junction kept 11 bases outside the gene matches. The V gene's germline CDR1 is SGHRS and CDR2 YFSETQ. The CDR3 DNA follows: TGCGCCAGCTGGGAGGGGCGGGGAATTTACAATGAGCAGTTCTTC. It specifies CASWEGRGIYNEQFF.

This clonotype was detected many times. This sequence joins TRBV29-1 and TRBJ2-1, with 11 bases identical to TRBD2. The CDR3 extends over 14 amino acids. Germline CDR1 reads SQVTM; CDR2 reads ANQGSEA. The CDR3 sequence is CASPGTSGYNEQFF. The CDR3 DNA sequence: TGCGCCAGCCCCGGGACTAGCGGATACAATGAGCAGTTCTTC.